These 18 T cell receptor beta chains were all obtained from the same sample, sequenced in a study of cytomegalovirus exposure and HLA in healthy donors. The PCR contained 60 Vbeta and 13 Jbeta primers. Measured with immunoSEQ multiplex PCR; TCRdb has only the in-frame clones, and not every one. This sample has about 160,000 clones, with approximately 88% found just once. Sequencing was performed on PBMCs. The source is a man aged 25-40 years in good health and CMV-seronegative.

The genes are TRBV28 and TRBJ2-5; 7 nucleotides line up with TRBD1. CDR3 size: 16 residues. Germline trimming cut 2 bases from V and 5 bases from J; bases unmatched to any gene: 11. The V gene's germline CDR1 is MDHEN and CDR2 SYDVKM. The CDR3 nucleotides are TGTGCCAGCAGTTTAGCTGAGGCAGGGGGATTTGAGACCCAGTACTTC. Residues: CASSLAEAGGFETQYF.

The chain is built from TRBV4-2 and TRBJ1-1; D is unclear. The germline CDR1 and CDR2 sequences are LGHNA and YNFKEQ. Trimming pared 3 bases from V and 6 bases from J, leaving 11 bases between. The CDR3 totals 13 residues. The CDR3 region has the DNA TGTGCCAGCAGCCACGGCCCGGGATCTGAAGCTTTCTTT. Amino acids: CASSHGPGSEAFF.

This chain links TRBV11-2 with TRBJ2-2; D not resolved. The CDR3 is 14 residues long. V gave up 2 bases and J gave up 6 bases, with 10 bases separating them. Germline V CDR1 and CDR2: SGHAT, FQNNGV. The CDR3 loop reads CASSLIMAAGELFF. The CDR3 nucleotides are TGTGCCAGCAGCTTAATCATGGCGGCCGGGGAGCTGTTTTTT.

This chain joins TRBV5-4 and TRBJ2-1; 14 bases match TRBD2. Unmatched junction bases numbered 5, after V lost 4 bases and J lost 14 bases. Germline values: CDR1 SGHNT, CDR2 YYREEE (reference sequence). The CDR3 is 13 residues long. The CDR3 DNA reads TGTGCCAGCAGCCAGGGGACTAGCGGGGGAGAGTTCTTC. This codes for CASSQGTSGGEFF.

V usage is TRBV30 and J usage is TRBJ2-3; tentatively, D is TRBD2 (6 bases). This CDR3 is built from 15 residues. V was cut by 0 bases and J by 2 bases, with 12 bases left in between. CDR1 and CDR2 from the germline V gene are GTSNPN and SVGIG (reference sequence). CDR3 in amino acids: CAWSVWAGITDTQYF. In nucleotides, the CDR3 is TGTGCCTGGAGTGTCTGGGCGGGAATCACAGATACGCAGTATTTT.

V and J are TRBV6-5 and TRBJ2-7; 8 bases map to TRBD2. With V trimmed by 6 bases and J by 9 bases, 10 bases remained unmatched. The CDR3 totals 13 residues. Germline V CDR1 and CDR2: MNHEY, SVGAGI. CDR3 sequence (DNA): TGTGCCAGCAGCGCTGGGACTAGTATGCCGCAGTACTTC. This codes for CASSAGTSMPQYF.

This clone has a single count. The V gene is TRBV7-9, the J gene TRBJ2-3; perhaps TRBD2 as D (5 bases). V was trimmed by 3 bases and J by 4 bases, leaving 8 bases between them. The germline V gene encodes CDR1 SEHNR and CDR2 FQNEAQ (reference sequence). This CDR3 has 13 residues. This CDR3 reads CASSLDGADTQYF. The CDR3 nucleotides are TGTGCCAGCAGCTTGGACGGGGCAGATACGCAGTATTTT.

J is TRBJ2-7 and V is TRBV7-8; D is unclear. V was clipped by 1 base and J by 3 bases, with 16 bases between them. This CDR3 is built from 16 residues. The germline gives CDR1 SGHVS, CDR2 FQNEAQ. The CDR3 is CASSLVRPPGDYEQYF. The CDR3 DNA reads TGTGCCAGCAGCTTAGTACGCCCCCCGGGTGACTACGAGCAGTACTTC. Variable domain in full (rest from reference TRBV7-8 and TRBJ2-7): GAGVSQSPRYKVAKRGQDVALRCDPISGHVSLFWYQQALGQGPEFLTYFQNEAQLDKSGLPSDRFFAERPEGSVSTLKIQRTQQEDSAVYLCASSLVRPPGDYEQYFGPGTRLTVT.

V is TRBV28 and J is TRBJ1-5; D uncertain. There are 16 residues in the CDR3. Germline CDR1 is MDHEN and CDR2 is SYDVKM. V lost 5 bases to trimming and J lost 2 bases, with 16 bases between them. CDR3 in amino acids: CASSHHILLGNQPQHF. CDR3 sequence (DNA): TGTGCCAGCAGTCACCACATTTTGCTGGGCAATCAGCCCCAGCATTTT. Complete variable domain (other parts from reference TRBV28 and TRBJ1-5): DVKVTQSSRYLVKRTGEKVFLECVQDMDHENMFWYRQDPGLGLRLIYFSYDVKMKEKGDIPEGYSVSREKKERFSLILESASTNQTSMYLCASSHHILLGNQPQHFGDGTRLSIL.

CDR3 loop: CASSPYQGQYNEQFF. CDR3 in DNA: TGTGCCAGCTCACCTTATCAAGGACAGTACAATGAGCAGTTCTTC. The chain is built from TRBV18 and TRBJ2-1, with TRBD1 as a possible D gene (6 bases). The CDR3 contains 15 residues. V was trimmed by 3 bases and J by 4 bases, leaving 13 bases between them. CDR1 KGHSH and CDR2 LQKENI come from the germline V gene. Full variable domain (outside the CDR3, taken from reference TRBV18 and TRBJ2-1): NAGVMQNPRHLVRRRGQEARLRCSPMKGHSHVYWYRQLPEEGLKFMVYLQKENIIDESGMPKERFSAEFPKEGPSILRIQQVVRGDSAAYFCASSPYQGQYNEQFFGPGTRLTVL.

The chain is built from TRBV6-6 and TRBJ2-7, with TRBD1 matching over 7 bases. The germline V gene has CDR1 MNHNY and CDR2 SVGAGI (reference sequence). This CDR3 spans 16 amino acids. The V and J ends lost 2 bases and 0 bases, in that order; junction bases with no gene match: 7. The CDR3 spells CASSYTPTGPSYEQYF. DNA of the CDR3: TGTGCCAGCAGTTACACCCCGACAGGGCCCTCCTACGAGCAGTACTTC.

The chain carries TRBV6-5 and TRBJ2-7; 10 positions agree with TRBD1. The CDR3 runs 14 residues. V shed 5 bases and J 3 bases; nucleotides not matched to a gene: 4. Germline assignment: CDR1 MNHEY and CDR2 SVGAGI. The CDR3: CASSRQGAGYEQYF. The CDR3 DNA reads as TGTGCCAGCAGTCGACAGGGGGCAGGCTACGAGCAGTACTTC.

This clone occurred a few times. V usage is TRBV5-4 and J usage is TRBJ2-1, with 12 bases lining up with TRBD2. This CDR3 is built from 19 residues. J was trimmed by 4 bases and V by 1 base; bases with no gene match: 12. From germline, CDR1 is SGHNT and CDR2 YYREEE (reference sequence). The CDR3 protein is CASSLRRLAGGGPYNEQFF. As DNA, the CDR3 is TGTGCCAGCAGCTTGAGGAGGCTAGCGGGAGGGGGTCCGTACAATGAGCAGTTCTTC.

This clone has only a few counts. V gene TRBV5-6 combines with J gene TRBJ2-3; 9 bases are shared with TRBD1. V was clipped by 4 bases and J by 3 bases; unmatched bases: 9. The CDR3 spans 16 residues. Germline V lookup: CDR1 SGHDT, CDR2 YYEEEE. Here the CDR3 reads CASSPLGTGRTDTQYF. The CDR3 coding sequence is TGTGCCAGCAGCCCCCTAGGGACAGGGCGTACAGATACGCAGTATTTT.

This rearrangement joins TRBV6-6 to TRBJ2-7, with D perhaps TRBD1 (6 bases). V lost 6 bases and J 0 bases, leaving 15 bases between the germline ends. CDR3 size: 15 residues. Per germline, CDR1 MNHNY and CDR2 SVGAGI (reference sequence). The CDR3 loop reads CASSPPRGLSYEQYF. CDR3 sequence (DNA): TGTGCCAGCAGCCCCCCCAGGGGCCTCTCCTACGAGCAGTACTTC.

This clone was counted a single time. The chain is built from TRBV10-3 and TRBJ1-1, with 7 bases lining up with TRBD1. This CDR3 comprises 14 residues. In germline, CDR1 is ENHRY, CDR2 SYGVKD. Unmatched junction bases numbered 6, after V lost 2 bases and J lost 6 bases. In DNA form, the CDR3 reads TGTGCCATCAGTGAGGGGCAGGGGGTGGCTGAAGCTTTCTTT. It is translated as CAISEGQGVAEAFF.

This chain uses TRBV5-4 with TRBJ2-1, with D possibly TRBD2 on 5 matching bases. Trimming removed 1 base at V and 5 bases at J, with 10 bases between. This CDR3 has 14 residues. From germline, CDR1 is SGHNT and CDR2 YYREEE (reference sequence). The CDR3 region has the DNA TGTGCCAGCAGCTTGCCCAGCGGTGACAATGAGCAGTTCTTC. This sequence encodes CASSLPSGDNEQFF.

The chain couples TRBV7-6 to TRBJ1-4; possible D gene TRBD1, 5 bases. V lost 3 bases and J lost 3, with 8 bases in between. Looked up from germline, CDR1 is SGHVS and CDR2 is FNYEAQ. The CDR3 is 14 amino acids. CDR3 nucleotide sequence: TGTGCCAGCAGCTTGGGGCTGGCTAATGAAAAACTGTTTTTT. This codes for CASSLGLANEKLFF.